Described below is a single T cell receptor (beta chain) sequence and its context. The sample comes from a study of blood T cell repertoires in COVID-19. For the study at large: Specimens from acute and convalescent COVID-19 originated in the United States, Italy and Spain. Nucleic acid was either cDNA or gDNA, and it came from T cells, B-cell-depleted T cells, or PBMCs.

The CDR3 loop spans 15 amino acids. J lost 5 bases, V lost 5 bases, and 6 bases had no gene match. Germline V gene data show CDR1 as SSHAT and CDR2 as FNYEAQ (reference sequence). Authors' data handling: The authors estimated nucleated cell counts from reference gene primer amplification. TCRdb keeps only in-frame clones here, not all; method: immunoSEQ multiplex PCR. From that table come the V and J calls and clone size; the DNA was used to work out D and trimming. This sample has hundreds of thousands of clones, with about 88% found just once. Sequencing used peripheral blood. This TCR derives from a man aged 18 to 30 with COVID-19, enrolled during active disease. The chain joins TRBV7-7 to TRBJ2-1; 10 positions match TRBD1. The CDR3: CASSAAGQGNNEQFF. CDR3 DNA sequence: TGTGCCAGCAGCGCAGCGGGACAGGGGAACAATGAGCAGTTCTTC. Supplemented by reference TRBV7-7 and TRBJ2-1, the full variable domain reads GAGVSQSPRYKVTKRGQDVTLRCDPISSHATLYWYQQALGQGPEFLTYFNYEAQPDKSGLPSDRFSAERPEGSISTLTIQRTEQRDSAMYRCASSAAGQGNNEQFFGPGTRLTVL.